One and the same sample provided the 8 T cell receptor beta chains below, sequenced in a study of blood T cell repertoires in COVID-19. Sequenced by immunoSEQ multiplex PCR; TCRdb stores in-frame clones only, minus some. This table has under 150,000 clones, 81% appearing once. Sequencing was performed on peripheral blood. These receptors came from a human donor with acute or convalescent COVID-19. The donor label of this sample is uncertain.

This clone was seen more than once but under ten times. This sequence joins TRBV21-1 and TRBJ1-5; TRBD1 is the table's D call, not checked against the DNA. TRBV21-1 is listed as a pseudogene. The length of the CDR3 is 11 residues. The CDR3: CASSPVRPQHF. Here the CDR3 DNA reads TGTGCCAGCAGCCCAGTCCGGCCCCAGCATTTT.

This rearrangement joins TRBV19 to TRBJ2-2; D might be TRBD1 (6 bases). Germline V gives CDR1 LNHDA, CDR2 SQIVND (reference sequence). Trimming shortened V by 6 bases and J by 2 bases, and 10 bases separated the two germline ends. There are 14 residues in the CDR3. Here the CDR3 reads CASRGRGNTGELFF. For the CDR3, the DNA is TGTGCCAGTAGGGGCAGGGGAAACACCGGGGAGCTGTTTTTT.

The chain links TRBV5-4 to TRBJ2-7; 8 positions match TRBD1. In germline, CDR1 is SGHNT, CDR2 YYREEE (reference sequence). Germline trimming cut 4 bases from V and 3 bases from J; bases unmatched to any gene: 9. The CDR3 consists of 15 residues. CDR3 residues: CASSRKETGGYEQYF. CDR3 coding DNA: TGTGCCAGCAGCCGGAAGGAAACAGGGGGCTACGAGCAGTACTTC. Using reference TRBV5-4 and TRBJ2-7 for the parts outside the CDR3, the full variable domain is ETGVTQSPTHLIKTRGQQVTLRCSSQSGHNTVSWYQQALGQGPQFIFQYYREEENGRGNFPPRFSGLQFPNYSSELNVNALELDDSALYLCASSRKETGGYEQYFGPGTRLTVT.

J is TRBJ1-1 and V is TRBV19; a weak D match, TRBD1 (5 bases). V was clipped by 7 bases and J by 4 bases, with 22 bases between them. Germline loops: CDR1 LNHDA, CDR2 SQIVND (reference sequence). This CDR3 region has 16 residues. The CDR3 sequence: CASIGVGRVAFTEAFF. CDR3 bases: TGTGCCAGTATTGGGGTGGGCAGGGTTGCGTTCACTGAAGCTTTCTTT.

The V gene is TRBV9, the J gene TRBJ1-1, with D unresolved. The germline V gene has CDR1 SGDLS and CDR2 YYNGEE. V was pared by 4 bases and J by 1 base, with 11 bases between. The CDR3 is made up of 14 amino acids. The CDR3 sequence: CASSPPPGNTEAFF. In DNA form, the CDR3 reads TGTGCCAGCAGCCCTCCACCGGGGAACACTGAAGCTTTCTTT.

The chain recombines TRBV6-4 with TRBJ2-2, with no clear D. The germline gives CDR1 MRHNA, CDR2 SNTAGT. The CDR3 length is 14 residues. Trimming shortened V by 6 bases and J by 3 bases, and 11 bases separated the two germline ends. This CDR3 reads CASSLSRDTGELFF. The CDR3 nucleotides read TGTGCCAGCAGCTTATCCCGGGACACCGGGGAGCTGTTTTTT.

The V and J genes are TRBV29-1 and TRBJ1-4; the D gene is possibly TRBD1 (6 bases). This CDR3 spans 13 amino acids. V shed 7 bases and J shed 3 bases, with 12 bases lying between them. Germline V lookup: CDR1 SQVTM, CDR2 ANQGSEA. DNA of the CDR3: TGCAGCGGTGTGGGGGCGGCTAATGAAAAACTGTTTTTT. Translating it yields CSGVGAANEKLFF. The whole variable domain, remainder taken from reference TRBV29-1 and TRBJ1-4, is SAVISQKPSRDICQRGTSLTIQCQVDSQVTMMFWYRQQPGQSLTLIATANQGSEATYESGFVIDKFPISRPNLTFSTLTVSNMSPEDSSIYLCSGVGAANEKLFFGSGTQLSVL.

The chain joins TRBV7-2 to TRBJ1-1; tentative D call: TRBD1 (5 bases). The CDR3 sequence is 15 residues long. Per the germline V gene, CDR1 is SGHTA and CDR2 is FQGNSA. Trimming stripped 3 bases from V and 3 bases from J, with 14 bases between. CDR3 sequence reads: CASSFSLTGDTEAFF. The CDR3 DNA reads as TGTGCCAGCAGCTTCTCGTTGACGGGGGACACTGAAGCTTTCTTT.